This TCR beta chain was captured by sequencing in a study of post-analysis software for immune sequencing data. Study-level information: The courses of disease that were included comprised relapsing-remitting, secondary progressive and progressive-relapsing multiple sclerosis. Broader study findings: A significant reduction in normalized Chao1 diversity was observed in multiple sclerosis patients versus controls. A handful of TRBV segments (TRBV5-6, TRBV5-1 and TRBV20-1 among them) occurred more frequently in patients than in controls. F measure showed strong co-clustering of same-batch samples.

This clonotype was seen more than once but under ten times. The antigen remains undetermined. The CDR3 has 15 amino acids. J gave up 0 bases and V 6 bases, and 4 bases lay outside the gene matches. Per the germline V gene, CDR1 is MNHNY and CDR2 is SVGAGI (reference sequence). Each TCR beta cDNA library carried unique molecular identifiers. From roughly 1 to 10 million T cells, roughly 530,000 cDNA molecules were obtained. TCRdb processed the PCR reads anew with MiXCR; each CDR3 protein has one entry. This sample yields approximately 730,000 distinct CDR3 sequences, of which roughly 30% are seen a single time; under 0.7% belongs to the top ten.

Sequences were obtained from blood. The receptor was derived from a girl aged 10-17 years with multiple sclerosis. This chain uses TRBV6-6 with TRBJ2-2, with 7 nucleotides matching TRBD1. Written as DNA, the CDR3 is TGTGCCAGCAGCACCGGGACAGCGAACACCGGGGAGCTGTTTTTT. Protein: CASSTGTANTGELFF.